This T cell receptor beta chain was profiled in a study of PD-1 blockade in classical Hodgkin lymphoma. The CDR3 is made up of 16 amino acids. Per germline, CDR1 MNHNY and CDR2 SVGAGI (reference sequence). Trimming removed 4 bases from V and 6 bases from J, with 19 bases in between. As concerns this clone: Its specificity is unknown.

Patients all relapsed after autologous stem cell transplantation, and there was variation in brentuximab vedotin exposure. Responses achieved at best were complete response, partial response or progressive disease. Findings of the study overall: Compared with baseline, CD4+ but not CD8+ TCR diversity had risen significantly by C4D1. Undefined causes, possibly disease activity or prior therapy, underlie the repertoire differences. As was reported, newly diagnosed patients showed lower baseline TCR diversity than healthy donors did.

Using immunoSEQ multiplex PCR, the repertoire was profiled, and TCRdb retains in-frame clones only, with some absent. The sample has about 40,000 clones; 87% are singletons. Source: peripheral blood mononuclear cells (PBMCs), taken at baseline. The sequence derives from a human donor with classical Hodgkin lymphoma. The chain joins TRBV6-6 to TRBJ1-5, with a weak D call TRBD1 (5 bases). Written as DNA, the CDR3 is TGTGCCAGCAGTTCCCTTCAGGGTGCTAGGGTTCAGCCCCAGCATTTT. It codes for CASSSLQGARVQPQHF.